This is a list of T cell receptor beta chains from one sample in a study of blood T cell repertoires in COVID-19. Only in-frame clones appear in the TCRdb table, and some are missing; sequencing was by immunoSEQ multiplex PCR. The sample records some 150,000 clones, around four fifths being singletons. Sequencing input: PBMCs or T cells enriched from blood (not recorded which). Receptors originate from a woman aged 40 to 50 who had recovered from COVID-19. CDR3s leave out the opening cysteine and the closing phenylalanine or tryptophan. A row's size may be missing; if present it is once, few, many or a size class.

CDR3 protein: ASSVTSVDTQY; J gene: TRBJ2-3; clone size: .; V gene: TRBV9
CDR3 protein: ASSLAAGGRVAGELF; J gene: TRBJ2-2; clone size: .; V gene: TRBV7-7
CDR3 protein: ASTHSQGTEAF; J gene: TRBJ1-1; clone size: .; V gene: TRBV12-3/TRBV12-4
CDR3 protein: AWGQGYYGYT; J gene: TRBJ1-2; clone size: .; V gene: TRBV30
CDR3 protein: ASSLGPDTQY; J gene: TRBJ2-3; clone size: .; V gene: TRBV7-9
CDR3 protein: ASSLGQGLRFPQY; J gene: TRBJ2-3; clone size: .; V gene: TRBV7-2
CDR3 protein: ASMKQGDTGELF; J gene: TRBJ2-2; clone size: once; V gene: TRBV9
CDR3 protein: ASSPQGGAPYGYT; J gene: TRBJ1-2; clone size: .; V gene: TRBV4-1
CDR3 protein: ASSVESVTGSDTEAF; J gene: TRBJ1-1; clone size: .; V gene: TRBV9
CDR3 protein: ASSIGFGDRYYGYT; J gene: TRBJ1-2; clone size: .; V gene: TRBV19
CDR3 protein: ASSKGVYSNQPQH; J gene: TRBJ1-5; clone size: .; V gene: TRBV6-2/TRBV6-3
CDR3 protein: ASSEEESSGDTQY; J gene: TRBJ2-3; clone size: .; V gene: TRBV5-1
CDR3 protein: ASSRQGAVTGELF; J gene: TRBJ2-2; clone size: .; V gene: TRBV19
CDR3 protein: ASNTPGEQF; J gene: TRBJ2-1; clone size: .; V gene: TRBV7-2
CDR3 protein: ATQPENTEAF; J gene: TRBJ1-1; clone size: .; V gene: TRBV10-2
CDR3 protein: ASTRGTGNRRNTEAF; J gene: TRBJ1-1; clone size: .; V gene: TRBV5-1
CDR3 protein: ASSLSLGGGYEQY; J gene: TRBJ2-7; clone size: .; V gene: TRBV10-2
CDR3 protein: ASSQEVGLAGIGELF; J gene: TRBJ2-2; clone size: .; V gene: TRBV3-1/TRBV3-2
CDR3 protein: ASSQESSRSYNEQF; J gene: TRBJ2-1; clone size: .; V gene: TRBV4-1
CDR3 protein: ASSTRQDSSYEQY; J gene: TRBJ2-7; clone size: .; V gene: TRBV27
CDR3 protein: ASSRDRDTEAF; J gene: TRBJ1-1; clone size: .; V gene: TRBV28
CDR3 protein: ASSQVRGNTEAF; J gene: TRBJ1-1; clone size: .; V gene: TRBV3-1/TRBV3-2
CDR3 protein: ASSPGQSYNEQF; J gene: TRBJ2-1; clone size: .; V gene: TRBV10-2
CDR3 protein: ASRNRSGVNYGYT; J gene: TRBJ1-2; clone size: once; V gene: TRBV5-1
CDR3 protein: ASRKNRDGTEAF; J gene: TRBJ1-1; clone size: .; V gene: TRBV19
CDR3 protein: ASSEGTVYGYT; J gene: TRBJ1-2; clone size: .; V gene: TRBV6-1
CDR3 protein: ASSRLPPSNYGYT; J gene: TRBJ1-2; clone size: once; V gene: TRBV2
CDR3 protein: ASSIDGPYEQY; J gene: TRBJ2-7; clone size: .; V gene: TRBV19
CDR3 protein: ASSPQASNTGELF; J gene: TRBJ2-2; clone size: .; V gene: TRBV5-1
CDR3 protein: ASSQGLALTYEQY; J gene: TRBJ2-7; clone size: few; V gene: TRBV5-5
CDR3 protein: ASSPRPAGASYNEQF; J gene: TRBJ2-1; clone size: .; V gene: TRBV9
CDR3 protein: ASSEVRASNQPQH; J gene: TRBJ1-5; clone size: once; V gene: TRBV2
CDR3 protein: ASSLPAITDTQY; J gene: TRBJ2-3; clone size: .; V gene: TRBV7-3
CDR3 protein: ASSFRQDVNIQY; J gene: TRBJ2-4; clone size: .; V gene: TRBV19
CDR3 protein: ASSPVGAGETQY; J gene: TRBJ2-5; clone size: .; V gene: TRBV3-1/TRBV3-2
CDR3 protein: ASSLLDRRITEAF; J gene: TRBJ1-1; clone size: .; V gene: TRBV6-5
CDR3 protein: ASSLTGENQH; J gene: TRBJ1-5; clone size: .; V gene: TRBV12-3/TRBV12-4
CDR3 protein: ASSVSTDSGDYGYT; J gene: TRBJ1-2; clone size: once; V gene: TRBV9
CDR3 protein: ASEYRGTNEKLF; J gene: TRBJ1-4; clone size: .; V gene: TRBV30
CDR3 protein: ATSDSSRTGELF; J gene: TRBJ2-2; clone size: .; V gene: TRBV24-1
CDR3 protein: ATSRDRHGGEGQY; J gene: TRBJ2-5; clone size: .; V gene: TRBV15
CDR3 protein: ASAARFSYEQY; J gene: TRBJ2-7; clone size: .; V gene: TRBV6-5
CDR3 protein: ASSQEIGYEQY; J gene: TRBJ2-7; clone size: .; V gene: TRBV4-1
CDR3 protein: ASTTLRGWGNQPQH; J gene: TRBJ1-5; clone size: few; V gene: TRBV5-5
CDR3 protein: ASSQRDSVNEQF; J gene: TRBJ2-1; clone size: .; V gene: TRBV18
CDR3 protein: ASSPGLASYEQY; J gene: TRBJ2-7; clone size: .; V gene: TRBV5-1
CDR3 protein: ASRPEDLSYEQY; J gene: TRBJ2-7; clone size: .; V gene: TRBV5-1
CDR3 protein: ASSLGTYTDTQY; J gene: TRBJ2-3; clone size: .; V gene: TRBV5-4
CDR3 protein: ASSFLQGVLETQY; J gene: TRBJ2-5; clone size: .; V gene: TRBV7-9
CDR3 protein: ASSGVRGQGSEKLF; J gene: TRBJ1-4; clone size: once; V gene: TRBV25-1
CDR3 protein: ASSPLRGGLNEQF; J gene: TRBJ2-1; clone size: .; V gene: TRBV18
CDR3 protein: ASSYSRTGGNEQF; J gene: TRBJ2-1; clone size: .; V gene: TRBV6-5
CDR3 protein: ATRVDRESGELF; J gene: TRBJ2-2; clone size: once; V gene: TRBV24-1
CDR3 protein: ASSQVSTSAKGWYEQY; J gene: TRBJ2-7; clone size: few; V gene: TRBV4-1
CDR3 protein: ASSLFGGSYNSPLH; J gene: TRBJ1-6; clone size: .; V gene: TRBV27
CDR3 protein: ASSPQGGNNSPLH; J gene: TRBJ1-6; clone size: .; V gene: TRBV3-1/TRBV3-2
CDR3 protein: ASSPGDRKSDGYT; J gene: TRBJ1-2; clone size: .; V gene: TRBV5-5